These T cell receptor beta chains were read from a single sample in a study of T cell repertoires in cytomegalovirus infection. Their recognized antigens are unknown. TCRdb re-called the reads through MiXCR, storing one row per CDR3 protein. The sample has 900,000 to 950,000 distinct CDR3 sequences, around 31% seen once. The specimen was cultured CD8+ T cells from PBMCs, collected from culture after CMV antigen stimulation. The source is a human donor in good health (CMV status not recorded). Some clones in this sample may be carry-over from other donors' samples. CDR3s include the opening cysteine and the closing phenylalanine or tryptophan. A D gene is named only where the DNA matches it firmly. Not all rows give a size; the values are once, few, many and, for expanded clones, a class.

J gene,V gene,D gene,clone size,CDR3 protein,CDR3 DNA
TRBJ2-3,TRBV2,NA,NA,CAGAHVFGTDTQYF,TGTGCCGGGGCCCACGTCTTCGGCACAGATACGCAGTATTTT
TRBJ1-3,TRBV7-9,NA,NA,CASSLRGPGRVMTGNTIYF,TGTGCCAGCAGCTTAAGGGGACCAGGGCGTGTTATGACTGGAAACACCATATATTTT
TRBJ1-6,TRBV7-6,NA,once,CASSRPGSSSPLHF,TGTGCCAGCAGCCGTCCAGGGTCAAGTTCACCCCTCCACTTT
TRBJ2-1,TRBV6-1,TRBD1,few,CASSLADRVVDEQFF,TGTGCCAGCAGTCTCGCAGACAGGGTGGTGGATGAGCAGTTCTTC
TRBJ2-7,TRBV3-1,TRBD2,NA,CASSQAVAGGHEQYF,TGTGCCAGCAGCCAAGCTGTAGCGGGGGGGCACGAGCAGTACTTC
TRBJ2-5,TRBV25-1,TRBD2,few,CASSEWAGEETQYF,TGTGCCAGCAGTGAATGGGCGGGGGAAGAGACCCAGTACTTC
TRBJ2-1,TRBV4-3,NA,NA,CASSQAPDRSSYNEQFF,TGCGCCAGCAGCCAGGCTCCGGACCGGAGCTCCTACAATGAGCAGTTCTTC
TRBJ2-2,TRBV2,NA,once,CASNGGSTGELFF,TGTGCCAGCAATGGGGGGAGCACCGGGGAGCTGTTTTTT
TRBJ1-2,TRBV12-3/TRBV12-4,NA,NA,CASSHPRTLGYTF,TGTGCCAGCAGTCATCCCAGGACGTTGGGCTACACCTTC
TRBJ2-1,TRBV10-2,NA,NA,CASSESFGRNEQFF,TGCGCCAGCAGTGAGTCGTTTGGTCGAAATGAGCAGTTCTTC
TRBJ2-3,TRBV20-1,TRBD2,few,CSANKLAETSTDTQYF,TGCAGTGCCAACAAACTAGCGGAGACTAGCACAGATACGCAGTATTTT
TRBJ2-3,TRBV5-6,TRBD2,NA,CASSPSSGGEVDTQYF,TGTGCCAGCAGCCCCTCTAGCGGGGGGGAGGTAGATACGCAGTATTTT
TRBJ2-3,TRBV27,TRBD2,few,CASSYLGSGGRADTQYF,TGTGCCAGCTCCTATTTAGGAAGCGGGGGGCGCGCAGATACGCAGTATTTT
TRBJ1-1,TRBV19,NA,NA,CASSTRGNTEAFF,TGTGCCAGTAGTACCAGGGGAAACACTGAAGCTTTCTTT
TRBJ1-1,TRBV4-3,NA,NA,CASRGRENTEAFF,TGCGCCAGCAGAGGACGGGAGAACACTGAAGCTTTCTTT
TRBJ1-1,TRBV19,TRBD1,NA,CASTLSSGGGTEAFF,TGTGCCAGTACCCTGTCCTCAGGGGGGGGGACTGAAGCTTTCTTT
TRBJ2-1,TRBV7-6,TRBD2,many,CASSLLLAGVSYNEQFF,TGTGCCAGCAGCTTGCTACTAGCGGGGGTGTCCTACAATGAGCAGTTCTTC
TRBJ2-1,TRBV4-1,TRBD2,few,CASSDHPGGGTYNEQFF,TGCGCCAGCAGCGACCACCCGGGGGGGGGGACCTACAATGAGCAGTTCTTC
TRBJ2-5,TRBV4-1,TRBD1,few,CASSQLGQGDETQYF,TGCGCCAGCAGCCAATTGGGACAGGGTGATGAGACCCAGTACTTC
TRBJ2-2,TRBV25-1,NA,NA,CASSVETGTGELFF,TGTGCCAGCAGTGTAGAGACAGGCACCGGGGAGCTGTTTTTT
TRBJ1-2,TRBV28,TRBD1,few,CASSWDRADGYTF,TGTGCCAGCAGTTGGGACAGGGCGGATGGCTACACCTTC
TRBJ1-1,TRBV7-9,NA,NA,CASSLSTSPMNTEAFF,TGTGCCAGCAGCTTATCAACCTCCCCTATGAACACTGAAGCTTTCTTT
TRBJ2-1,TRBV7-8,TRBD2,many,CASSLAEAGANEQFF,TGTGCCAGCAGCTTAGCGGAAGCGGGGGCAAATGAGCAGTTCTTC
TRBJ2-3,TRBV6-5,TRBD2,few,CASRSRVGGADTQYF,TGTGCCAGCAGATCCCGCGTCGGGGGGGCAGATACGCAGTATTTT
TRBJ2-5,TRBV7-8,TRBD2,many,CASRHPVRGGLETQYF,TGTGCCAGCAGGCATCCTGTGCGGGGGGGCCTTGAGACCCAGTACTTC
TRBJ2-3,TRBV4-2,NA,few,CASSHATGGGPDTQYF,TGTGCCAGCAGCCACGCAACAGGGGGAGGGCCAGATACGCAGTATTTT
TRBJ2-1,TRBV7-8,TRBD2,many,CASSPRRMGLAPNEQFF,TGTGCCAGCAGCCCCCGGAGGATGGGACTAGCGCCCAATGAGCAGTTCTTC
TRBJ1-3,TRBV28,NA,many,CASSFPQSSGNTIYF,TGTGCCAGCAGTTTTCCTCAGAGCTCTGGAAACACCATATATTTT
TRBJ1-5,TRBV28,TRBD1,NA,CASSRTGGTSKPQHF,TGTGCCAGCAGTAGGACAGGGGGGACCTCTAAGCCCCAGCATTTT
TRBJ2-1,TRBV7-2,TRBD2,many,CASRKSGGALNEQFF,TGTGCCAGCAGAAAGAGCGGGGGGGCCCTGAATGAGCAGTTCTTC
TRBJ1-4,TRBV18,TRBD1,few,CASSLTGPNEKLFF,TGTGCCAGCTCATTGACAGGGCCGAATGAAAAACTGTTTTTT
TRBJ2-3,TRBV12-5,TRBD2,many,CASGFGGSTDTQYF,TGTGCTAGTGGTTTCGGGGGGTCCACAGATACGCAGTATTTT
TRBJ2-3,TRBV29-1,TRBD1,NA,CSVERQGVGTDTQYF,TGCAGCGTTGAACGACAGGGTGTGGGCACAGATACGCAGTATTTT
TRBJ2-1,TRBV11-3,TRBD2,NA,CASSPSPAGGDEQFF,TGTGCCAGCAGCCCCTCCCCAGCGGGGGGCGATGAGCAGTTCTTC
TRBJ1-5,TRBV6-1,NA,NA,CASSLGHLNQPQHF,TGTGCCAGCAGTCTGGGACATCTAAATCAGCCCCAGCATTTT
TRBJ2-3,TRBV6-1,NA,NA,CASSYLPHKATDTQYF,TGTGCCAGCAGTTACCTCCCCCACAAAGCCACAGATACGCAGTATTTT
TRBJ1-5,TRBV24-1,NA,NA,CATSPGGNQPQHF,TGTGCCACCAGTCCGGGGGGCAATCAGCCCCAGCATTTT
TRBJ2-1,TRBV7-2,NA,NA,CASSWDVGYNKQFF,TGTGCCAGCAGCTGGGACGTCGGATACAATAAGCAGTTCTTC
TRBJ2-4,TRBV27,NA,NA,CASSYVPGNIQYF,TGTGCCAGCAGTTATGTCCCAGGGAACATTCAGTACTTC
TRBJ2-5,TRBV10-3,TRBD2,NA,CAISEGTSEEETQYF,TGTGCCATCAGTGAGGGGACTAGCGAGGAAGAGACCCAGTACTTC
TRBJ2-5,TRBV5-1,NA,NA,CASRQPPETQYF,TGCGCCAGCAGACAGCCCCCAGAGACCCAGTACTTC
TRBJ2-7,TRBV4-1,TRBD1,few,CASSQARTGYTEQYF,TGCGCCAGCAGCCAAGCAAGGACAGGGTATACCGAGCAGTACTTC
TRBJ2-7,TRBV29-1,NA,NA,CSVVMYAGEQYF,TGCAGCGTGGTTATGTATGCGGGCGAGCAGTACTTC
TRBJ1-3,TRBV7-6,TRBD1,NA,CASSLGWGQGTNTIYF,TGTGCCAGCAGCTTGGGGTGGGGACAGGGAACAAACACCATATATTTT
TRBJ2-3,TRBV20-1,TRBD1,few,CSSFPTDRTTDTQYF,TGCAGTTCTTTCCCCACGGACAGGACCACAGATACGCAGTATTTT
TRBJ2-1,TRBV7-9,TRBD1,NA,CASSFRGTGGIGNEQFF,TGTGCCAGCAGCTTCCGCGGGACAGGGGGTATAGGCAATGAGCAGTTCTTC
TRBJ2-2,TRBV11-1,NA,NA,CASNPGRGPRWTGELFF,TGTGCCAGCAACCCTGGGAGGGGGCCCCGGTGGACCGGGGAGCTGTTTTTT
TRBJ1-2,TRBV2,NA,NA,CASRDSLGGYTF,TGTGCCAGCAGGGACAGTCTCGGTGGCTACACCTTC
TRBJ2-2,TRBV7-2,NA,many,CASSPSDERTGELFF,TGTGCCAGCAGCCCCAGTGACGAGAGGACCGGGGAGCTGTTTTTT
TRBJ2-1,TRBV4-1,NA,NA,CASSQGVGAVEQFF,TGCGCCAGCAGCCAAGGGGTGGGGGCGGTTGAGCAGTTCTTC
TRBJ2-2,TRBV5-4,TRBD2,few,CASSWTREKGTGELFF,TGTGCCAGCAGCTGGACTAGAGAAAAGGGGACCGGGGAGCTGTTTTTT
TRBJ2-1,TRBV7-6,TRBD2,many,CASSFLGDQREPSNEQFF,TGTGCCAGCAGCTTCCTAGGAGACCAGCGGGAACCCTCCAATGAGCAGTTCTTC
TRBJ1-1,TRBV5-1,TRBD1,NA,CASSVRTGDTEAFF,TGCGCCAGCAGCGTACGAACAGGGGACACTGAAGCTTTCTTT
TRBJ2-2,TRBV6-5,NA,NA,CASSYEGEGELFF,TGTGCCAGCAGTTACGAGGGGGAGGGGGAGCTGTTTTTT